This TCR beta chain was captured in a study of T-cell reconstitution after alpha-beta-depleted transplantation in children. A library of TCRbeta sequences, prepared with unique molecular identifiers, was generated. TCRdb processed the PCR reads anew with MiXCR; each CDR3 protein has one entry. The data contain 440,000 or so distinct CDR3 sequences, roughly a tenth of them singletons. This clonotype was observed at least ten times. The sequence derives from a human donor who donated a stem cell graft to a child with acute myeloid leukemia. The specimen was PBMCs from the stem cell graft donor, collected from the stem cell graft.

The CDR3 here is CASSLEGGSYNEQFF. The CDR3 DNA reads as TGTGCCAGCAGCTTAGAGGGGGGTTCCTACAATGAGCAGTTCTTC. The chain couples TRBV11-2 to TRBJ2-1; maybe TRBD2 (6 bases). The CDR3 sequence is 15 residues long. Germline-derived CDR1 and CDR2 are SGHAT and FQNNGV. Trimming removed 0 bases from V and 1 base from J, with 7 bases in between.